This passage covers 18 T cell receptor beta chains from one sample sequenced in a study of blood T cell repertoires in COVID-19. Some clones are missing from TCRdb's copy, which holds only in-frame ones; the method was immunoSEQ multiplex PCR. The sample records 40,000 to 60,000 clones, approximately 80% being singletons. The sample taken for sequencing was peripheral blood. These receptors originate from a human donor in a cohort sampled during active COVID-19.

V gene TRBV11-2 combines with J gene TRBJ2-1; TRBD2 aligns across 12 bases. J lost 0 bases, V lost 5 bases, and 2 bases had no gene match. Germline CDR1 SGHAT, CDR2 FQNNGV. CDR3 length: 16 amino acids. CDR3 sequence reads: CASSKGLAGSYNEQFF. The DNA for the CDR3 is TGTGCCAGCAGCAAGGGACTAGCGGGCTCCTACAATGAGCAGTTCTTC.

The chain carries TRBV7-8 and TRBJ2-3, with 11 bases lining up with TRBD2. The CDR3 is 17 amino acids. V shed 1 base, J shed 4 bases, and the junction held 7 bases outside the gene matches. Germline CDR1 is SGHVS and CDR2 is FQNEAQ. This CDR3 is CASSLELLAGEADTQYF. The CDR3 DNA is TGTGCCAGCAGCTTAGAGCTACTAGCGGGAGAAGCAGATACGCAGTATTTT.

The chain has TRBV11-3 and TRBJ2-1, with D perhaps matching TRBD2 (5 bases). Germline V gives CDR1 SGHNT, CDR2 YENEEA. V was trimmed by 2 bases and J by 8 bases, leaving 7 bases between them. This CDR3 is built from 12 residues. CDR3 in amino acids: CASSLTGDEQFF. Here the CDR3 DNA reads TGTGCCAGCAGCTTAACCGGGGATGAGCAGTTCTTC.

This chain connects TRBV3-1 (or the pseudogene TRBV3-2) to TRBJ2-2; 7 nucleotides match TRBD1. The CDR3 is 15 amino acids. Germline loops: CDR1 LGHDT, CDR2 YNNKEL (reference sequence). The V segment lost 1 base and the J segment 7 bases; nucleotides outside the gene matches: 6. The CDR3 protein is CASSQVDRVGGELFF. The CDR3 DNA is TGTGCCAGCAGCCAAGTCGACAGGGTAGGCGGGGAGCTGTTTTTT.

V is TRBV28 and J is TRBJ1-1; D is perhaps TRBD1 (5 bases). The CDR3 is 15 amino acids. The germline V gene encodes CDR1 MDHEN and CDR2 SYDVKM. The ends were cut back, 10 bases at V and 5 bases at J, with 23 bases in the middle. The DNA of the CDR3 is TGTGCCATCTTCTCTACGGGACTCAAAGGGACTGAAGCTTTCTTT. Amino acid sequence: CAIFSTGLKGTEAFF.

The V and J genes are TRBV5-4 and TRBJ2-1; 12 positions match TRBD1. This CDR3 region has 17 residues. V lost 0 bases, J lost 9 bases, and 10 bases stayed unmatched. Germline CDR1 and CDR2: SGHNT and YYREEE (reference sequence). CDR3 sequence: CASSLGGAGQGASEQFF. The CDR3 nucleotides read TGTGCCAGCAGCTTGGGGGGTGCGGGACAGGGGGCAAGTGAGCAGTTCTTC.

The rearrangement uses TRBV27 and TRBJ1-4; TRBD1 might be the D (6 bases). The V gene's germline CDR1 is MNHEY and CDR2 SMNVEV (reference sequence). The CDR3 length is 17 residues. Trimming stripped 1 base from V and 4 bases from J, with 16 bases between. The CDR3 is CASSLLGGKGDNEKLFF. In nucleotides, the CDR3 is TGTGCCAGCAGTTTATTGGGAGGGAAGGGGGATAATGAAAAACTGTTTTTT.

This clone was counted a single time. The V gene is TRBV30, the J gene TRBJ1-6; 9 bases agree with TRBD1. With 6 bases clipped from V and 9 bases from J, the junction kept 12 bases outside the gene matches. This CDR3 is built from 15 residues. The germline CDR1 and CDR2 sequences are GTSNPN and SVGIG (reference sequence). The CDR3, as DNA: TGTGCCTGTAGTTACAGGGGGCTCAAGGGTTCACCCCTCCACTTT. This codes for CACSYRGLKGSPLHF.

DNA for the CDR3: TGTGCCAGCCGCTTAAGCGGGACGGATACGCAGTATTTT. Protein sequence: CASRLSGTDTQYF. V gene TRBV6-4 combines with J gene TRBJ2-3; TRBD2 matches 7 bases. Trimming at V came to 8 bases and at J to 6 bases, leaving 8 bases not matched to a gene. This CDR3 is built from 13 residues. Germline V gives CDR1 MRHNA, CDR2 SNTAGT.

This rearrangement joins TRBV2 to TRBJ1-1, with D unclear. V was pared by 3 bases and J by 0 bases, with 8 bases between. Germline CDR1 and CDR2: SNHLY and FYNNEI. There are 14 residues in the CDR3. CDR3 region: CASSEAALNTEAFF. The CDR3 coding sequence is TGTGCCAGCAGTGAGGCGGCGTTGAACACTGAAGCTTTCTTT. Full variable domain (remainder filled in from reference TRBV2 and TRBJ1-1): EPEVTQTPSHQVTQMGQEVILRCVPISNHLYFYWYRQILGQKVEFLVSFYNNEISEKSEIFDDQFSVERPDGSNFTLKIRSTKLEDSAMYFCASSEAALNTEAFFGQGTRLTVV.

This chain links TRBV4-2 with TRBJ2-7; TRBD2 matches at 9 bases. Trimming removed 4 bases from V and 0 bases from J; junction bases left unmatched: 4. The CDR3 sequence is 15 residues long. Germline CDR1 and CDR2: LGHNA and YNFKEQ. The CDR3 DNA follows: TGTGCCAGCAGCCGATGGACTAGCGACTCCTACGAGCAGTACTTC. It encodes CASSRWTSDSYEQYF.

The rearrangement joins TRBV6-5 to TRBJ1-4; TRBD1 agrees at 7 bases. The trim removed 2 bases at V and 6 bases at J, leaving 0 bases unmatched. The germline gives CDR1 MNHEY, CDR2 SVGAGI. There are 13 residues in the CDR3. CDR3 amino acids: CASSYGQDEKLFF. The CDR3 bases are TGTGCCAGCAGTTACGGACAGGATGAAAAACTGTTTTTT.

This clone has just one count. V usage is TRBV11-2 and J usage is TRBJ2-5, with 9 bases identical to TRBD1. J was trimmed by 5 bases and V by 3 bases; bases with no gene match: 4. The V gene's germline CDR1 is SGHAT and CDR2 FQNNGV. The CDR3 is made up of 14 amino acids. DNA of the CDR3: TGTGCCAGCAGCTTTGACAGGGGGTCGGAGACCCAGTACTTC. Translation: CASSFDRGSETQYF.

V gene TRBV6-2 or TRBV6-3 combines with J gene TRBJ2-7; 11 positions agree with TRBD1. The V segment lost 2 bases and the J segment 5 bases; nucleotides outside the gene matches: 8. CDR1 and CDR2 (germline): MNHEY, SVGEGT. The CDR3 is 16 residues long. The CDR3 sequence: CASSYRTGGPSDEQYF. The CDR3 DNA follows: TGTGCCAGCAGTTACCGGACAGGGGGCCCCTCGGACGAGCAGTACTTC.

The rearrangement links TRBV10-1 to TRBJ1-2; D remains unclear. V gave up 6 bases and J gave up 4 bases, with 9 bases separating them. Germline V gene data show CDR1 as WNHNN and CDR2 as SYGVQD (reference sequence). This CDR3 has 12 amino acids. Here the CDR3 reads CASSPGFYGYTF. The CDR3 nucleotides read TGCGCCAGCAGCCCAGGATTCTATGGCTACACCTTC.

The CDR3 loop reads CASSPETRLSTTF. Here the CDR3 DNA reads TGTGCCAGCTCACCTGAGACCAGGCTCTCTACCACCTTC. V usage is TRBV18 and J usage is TRBJ1-2; D unresolved. The CDR3 runs 13 residues. In germline, CDR1 is KGHSH, CDR2 LQKENI. V was trimmed by 3 bases and J by 13 bases, leaving 18 bases between them. Supplemented by reference TRBV18 and TRBJ1-2, the full variable domain reads NAGVMQNPRHLVRRRGQEARLRCSPMKGHSHVYWYRQLPEEGLKFMVYLQKENIIDESGMPKERFSAEFPKEGPSILRIQQVVRGDSAAYFCASSPETRLSTTFGSGTRLTVV.

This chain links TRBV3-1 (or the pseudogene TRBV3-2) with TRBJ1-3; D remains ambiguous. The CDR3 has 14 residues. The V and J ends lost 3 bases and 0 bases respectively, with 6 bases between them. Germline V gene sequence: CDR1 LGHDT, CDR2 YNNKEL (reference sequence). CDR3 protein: CASSQTHSGNTIYF. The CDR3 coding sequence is TGTGCCAGCAGCCAGACTCACTCTGGAAACACCATATATTTT.

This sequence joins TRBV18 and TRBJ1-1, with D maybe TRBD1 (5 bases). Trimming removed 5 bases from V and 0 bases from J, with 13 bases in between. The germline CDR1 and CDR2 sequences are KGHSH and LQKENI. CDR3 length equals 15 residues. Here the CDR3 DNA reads TGTGCCAGCTCAAGTTTAGGGACTTTGAACACTGAAGCTTTCTTT. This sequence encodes CASSSLGTLNTEAFF. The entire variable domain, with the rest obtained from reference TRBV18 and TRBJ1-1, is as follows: NAGVMQNPRHLVRRRGQEARLRCSPMKGHSHVYWYRQLPEEGLKFMVYLQKENIIDESGMPKERFSAEFPKEGPSILRIQQVVRGDSAAYFCASSSLGTLNTEAFFGQGTRLTVV.